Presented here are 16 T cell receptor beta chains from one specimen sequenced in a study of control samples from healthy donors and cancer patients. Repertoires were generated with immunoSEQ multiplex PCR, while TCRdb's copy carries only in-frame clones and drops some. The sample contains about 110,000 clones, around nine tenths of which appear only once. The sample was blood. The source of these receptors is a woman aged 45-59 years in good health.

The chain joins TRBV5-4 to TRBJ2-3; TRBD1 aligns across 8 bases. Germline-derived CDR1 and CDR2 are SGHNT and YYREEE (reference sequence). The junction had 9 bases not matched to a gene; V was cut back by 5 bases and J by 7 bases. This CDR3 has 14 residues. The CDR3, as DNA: TGTGCCAGCAGGAAGACAGGGGCCTTCTATACGCAGTATTTT. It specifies CASRKTGAFYTQYF.

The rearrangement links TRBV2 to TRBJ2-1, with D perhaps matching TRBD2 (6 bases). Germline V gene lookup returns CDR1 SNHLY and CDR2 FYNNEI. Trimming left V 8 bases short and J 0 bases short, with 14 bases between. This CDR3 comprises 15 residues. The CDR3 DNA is TGTGCCAGCCGGGGGTCCGAGAGCTCCTACAATGAGCAGTTCTTC. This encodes CASRGSESSYNEQFF.

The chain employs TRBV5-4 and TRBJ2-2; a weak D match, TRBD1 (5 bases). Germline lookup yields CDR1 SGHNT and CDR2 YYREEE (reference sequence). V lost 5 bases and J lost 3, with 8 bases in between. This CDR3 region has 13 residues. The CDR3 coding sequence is TGTGCCAGCAGTCTAGGGGACACCGGGGAGCTGTTTTTT. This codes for CASSLGDTGELFF.

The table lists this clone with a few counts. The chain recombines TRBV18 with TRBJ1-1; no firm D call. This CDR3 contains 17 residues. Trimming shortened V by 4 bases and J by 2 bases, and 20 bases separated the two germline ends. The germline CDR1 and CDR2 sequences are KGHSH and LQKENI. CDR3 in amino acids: CASSHSLLEGSNTEAFF. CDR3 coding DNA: TGTGCCAGCTCACACTCTCTGCTAGAGGGCTCTAACACTGAAGCTTTCTTT.

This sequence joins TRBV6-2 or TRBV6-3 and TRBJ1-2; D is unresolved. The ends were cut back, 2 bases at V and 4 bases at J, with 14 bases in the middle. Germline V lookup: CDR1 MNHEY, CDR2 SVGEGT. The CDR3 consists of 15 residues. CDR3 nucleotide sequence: TGTGCCAGCAGTTACGGTCTGGCGGCCTCCTATGGCTACACCTTC. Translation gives CASSYGLAASYGYTF.

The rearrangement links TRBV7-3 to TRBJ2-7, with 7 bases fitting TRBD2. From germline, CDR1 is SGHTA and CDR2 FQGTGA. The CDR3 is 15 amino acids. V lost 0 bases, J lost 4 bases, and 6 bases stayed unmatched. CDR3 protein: CASSLTGGNTYEQYF. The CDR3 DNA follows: TGTGCCAGCAGCTTAACGGGGGGGAACACGTACGAGCAGTACTTC.

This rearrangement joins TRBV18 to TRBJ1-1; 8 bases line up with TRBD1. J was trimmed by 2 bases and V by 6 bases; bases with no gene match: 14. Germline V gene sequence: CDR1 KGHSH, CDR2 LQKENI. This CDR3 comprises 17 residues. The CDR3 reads CASSRRQGPFKNTEAFF. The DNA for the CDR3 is TGTGCCAGCTCCCGCAGACAGGGGCCTTTCAAAAACACTGAAGCTTTCTTT.

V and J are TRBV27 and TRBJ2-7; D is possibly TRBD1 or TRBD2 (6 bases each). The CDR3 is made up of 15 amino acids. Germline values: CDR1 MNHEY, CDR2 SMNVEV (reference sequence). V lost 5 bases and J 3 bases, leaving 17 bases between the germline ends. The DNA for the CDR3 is TGTGCCAGCAGTCGATGGGGGGCCCACAACTACGAGCAGTACTTC. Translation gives CASSRWGAHNYEQYF.

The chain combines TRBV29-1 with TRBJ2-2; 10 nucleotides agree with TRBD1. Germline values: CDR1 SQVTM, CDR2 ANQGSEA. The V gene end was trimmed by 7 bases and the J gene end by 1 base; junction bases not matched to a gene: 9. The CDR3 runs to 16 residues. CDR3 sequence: CSGHWDRGLNTGELFF. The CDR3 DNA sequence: TGCAGCGGACACTGGGACAGGGGACTGAACACCGGGGAGCTGTTTTTT.

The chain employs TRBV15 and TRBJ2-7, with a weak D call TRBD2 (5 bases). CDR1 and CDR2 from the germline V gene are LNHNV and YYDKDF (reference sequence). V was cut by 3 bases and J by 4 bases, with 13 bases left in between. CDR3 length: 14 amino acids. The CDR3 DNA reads TGTGCCACCAGCAGGACCGAAGCGGTGTACGAGCAGTACTTC. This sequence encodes CATSRTEAVYEQYF.

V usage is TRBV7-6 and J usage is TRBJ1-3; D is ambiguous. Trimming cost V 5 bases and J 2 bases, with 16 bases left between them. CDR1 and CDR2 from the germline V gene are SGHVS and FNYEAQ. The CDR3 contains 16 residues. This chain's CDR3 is CASSPISGSAGNTIYF. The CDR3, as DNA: TGTGCCAGCAGCCCTATATCGGGTTCAGCTGGAAACACCATATATTTT.

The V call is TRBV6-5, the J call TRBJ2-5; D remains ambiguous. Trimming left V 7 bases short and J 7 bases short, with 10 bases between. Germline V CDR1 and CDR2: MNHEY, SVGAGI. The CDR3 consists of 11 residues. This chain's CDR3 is CASKDLGTQYF. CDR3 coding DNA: TGTGCCAGCAAAGACCTGGGGACCCAGTACTTC.

The CDR3 nucleotides read TGTGTCAGAAGCCCAGCTAAAAGCGTTAGCACAGATACGCAGTATTTT. Translation gives CVRSPAKSVSTDTQYF. The rearrangement links TRBV7-5 to TRBJ2-3; whether TRBD2, the table's D call, matches the DNA was not checked. TRBV7-5 is deemed a pseudogene. The CDR3 totals 16 residues.

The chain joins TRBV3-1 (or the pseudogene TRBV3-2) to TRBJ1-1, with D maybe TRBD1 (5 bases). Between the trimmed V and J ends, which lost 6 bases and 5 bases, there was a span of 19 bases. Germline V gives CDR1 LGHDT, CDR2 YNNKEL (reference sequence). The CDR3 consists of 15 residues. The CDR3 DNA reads TGTGCCAGCAGTCGGGGGACGGGGGTAGGGACTGAAGCTTTCTTT. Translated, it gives CASSRGTGVGTEAFF.

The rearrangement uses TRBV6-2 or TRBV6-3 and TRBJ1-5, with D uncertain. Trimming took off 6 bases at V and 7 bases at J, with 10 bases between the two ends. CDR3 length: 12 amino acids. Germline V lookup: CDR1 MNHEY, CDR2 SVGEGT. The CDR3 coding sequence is TGTGCCAGCAGCCGCCTTTGGCAGCCCCAGCATTTT. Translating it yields CASSRLWQPQHF.

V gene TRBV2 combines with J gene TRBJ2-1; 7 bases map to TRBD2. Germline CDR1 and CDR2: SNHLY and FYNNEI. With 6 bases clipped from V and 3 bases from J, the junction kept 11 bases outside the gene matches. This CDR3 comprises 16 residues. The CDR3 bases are TGTGCCAGCAGCCCCGGGGGAGCGGGGCTCTACAATGAGCAGTTCTTC. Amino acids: CASSPGGAGLYNEQFF.